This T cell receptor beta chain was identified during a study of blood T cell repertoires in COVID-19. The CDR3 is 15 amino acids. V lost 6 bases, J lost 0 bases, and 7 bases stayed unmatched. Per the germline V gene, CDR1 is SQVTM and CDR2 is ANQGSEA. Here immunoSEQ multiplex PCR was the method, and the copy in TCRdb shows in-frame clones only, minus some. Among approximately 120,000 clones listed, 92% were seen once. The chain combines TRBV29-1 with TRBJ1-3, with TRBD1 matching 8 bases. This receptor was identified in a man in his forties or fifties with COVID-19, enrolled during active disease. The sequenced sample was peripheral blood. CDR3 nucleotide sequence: TGCAGCGTGGGAGAGACAGGGGTCTCTGGAAACACCATATATTTT. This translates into CSVGETGVSGNTIYF.